The clone carrying this T cell receptor beta chain was picked up many times. Its antigen is undetermined. Distinct nucleotide sequences in the sample also encode this CDR3. The study reverse transcribed the entire isolated RNA, so it sequenced expressed TCRB transcripts. Profiling relied on immunoSEQ multiplex PCR, and the TCRdb table lists in-frame clones only, not all of them. Here the sample spans 120,000 or so clones, 17% being singletons. This entry belongs to a study of beta chain features in type 1 diabetes. Study observations and caveats: Shorter TCRB CDR3s, moderately but significantly so, were found in Type 1 diabetes patients in all four CD4+ subsets.

Via CD45RO/CCR7/CD25/CD127/CD95/CD27, cells of the CD4+ naive, central memory, regulatory and stem cell-like memory subsets were sorted. Looked up from germline, CDR1 is MNHNY and CDR2 is SVGAGI (reference sequence). V lost 8 bases and J 5 bases, leaving 18 bases between the germline ends. This CDR3 spans 15 amino acids. Sequencing was performed on central memory CD4+ T cells from blood. The gene calls are TRBV6-6 and TRBJ2-2; the D is unclear. This clonotype was obtained from a man aged 18-30 years with type 1 diabetes. The CDR3 DNA reads as TGTGCCAGCTTATATGATAAGGGTCGGACCGGGGAGCTGTTTTTT. This gives the protein CASLYDKGRTGELFF.